This T cell receptor (beta chain) stems from a study of blood T cell repertoires in COVID-19 (dated by TCRdb to 2020 to 2021). In terms of the full investigation: The collaborator samples originated in the United States, Italy and Spain and spanned the acute and convalescent phases of COVID-19. The samples were drawn from the first 160 participants of the ongoing ImmuneRACE study and from over a thousand subjects provided by 6 global collaborators. Nearly every sample came with metadata listing a de-identified subject ID, COVID-19 status, age in years and sex. The prospective study material was composed of cDNA or gDNA derived from T cells, B-cell-depleted T cells, or PBMCs. Where available, HLA class I and class II types were obtained from metadata supplied by the sample provider rather than from assay-based typing. The repertoires were released in a freely available public database intended as a resource for research on the immune response to SARS-CoV-2. Subjects who had been exposed to COVID-19, were actively infected with it, or had recovered from it provided the deeply sampled blood TCRbeta repertoires that made up the dataset. The paper's findings and limits, for the study overall: The quantity of clinical and demographic metadata differed by source and by participant and was supplied without curation.

The immunoSEQ Assay, a bias-controlled multiplex PCR, was used to amplify TCRbeta CDR3 regions from genomic DNA. In the source study's methods: Within the assay, amplification of reference gene primers was used to estimate how many nucleated cells each sample contained. To quantify the absolute abundance of each unique TCRbeta CDR3 rearrangement, sequence reads were collapsed and filtered. For each sample, productive Simpson clonality was calculated as the square root of Simpson's diversity index over productive rearrangements. Held by TCRdb, this immuneACCESS table contains in-frame sequences only and omits some clones. Under half of the omission traces to an unresolved V gene where checked; the cause of the rest is unknown. That table gives V, J and clone size, and the DNA gave D and trimming. The sample profile shows 250,000 to 350,000 clones; nearly 90% of them were found once. Of the sample, 5.5% to 7% is held by the ten largest clones.

To note about this clone: Its cognate antigen has yet to be identified. Nothing much larger sits one base from this clone, and base qualities are not available.

The CDR3 goes from the cysteine to the phenylalanine over 14 residues. The sequence is cut down to CDR3 DNA, 42 bases in frame from base 1. Trimming takes 6 bases off V and 5 bases off J; junction bases not matched to a gene: 8. The germline V gene (reference sequence) provides CDR1 SEHNR and CDR2 FQNEAQ. Participants in the prospective study were enrolled through a virtual design, were aged about 18 to 100 years, and lived in about two dozen United States geographic areas. Cohort assignment in the prospective study relied on participant-reported clinical history from a screening survey and a study questionnaire. Recovered participants in ImmuneRACE Cohort 3 were defined by two consecutive negative NP/OP PCR tests, clearance by a healthcare professional, or resolution of symptoms. Mobile phlebotomists in the prospective study collected whole blood, serum and a nasopharyngeal or oropharyngeal swab from every participant. Over an approximately 2-month period, participants in the prospective study had the option of providing additional blood draws and questionnaires. Blood samples from the prospective study were shipped frozen or at room temperature prior to DNA extraction.

The V gene is TRBV7-9 and the J gene is TRBJ1-2; the junction holds 8 bases that match TRBD1. The receptor was isolated from a woman in her 30s who had recovered from COVID-19. Input material: PBMCs or T cells enriched from blood (not recorded which). The nucleotide sequence is given as TGTGCCAGCAGTCAGGGGGCTAAGGGATATGGCTACACCTTC. Its translation reads: CASSQGAKGYGYTF.